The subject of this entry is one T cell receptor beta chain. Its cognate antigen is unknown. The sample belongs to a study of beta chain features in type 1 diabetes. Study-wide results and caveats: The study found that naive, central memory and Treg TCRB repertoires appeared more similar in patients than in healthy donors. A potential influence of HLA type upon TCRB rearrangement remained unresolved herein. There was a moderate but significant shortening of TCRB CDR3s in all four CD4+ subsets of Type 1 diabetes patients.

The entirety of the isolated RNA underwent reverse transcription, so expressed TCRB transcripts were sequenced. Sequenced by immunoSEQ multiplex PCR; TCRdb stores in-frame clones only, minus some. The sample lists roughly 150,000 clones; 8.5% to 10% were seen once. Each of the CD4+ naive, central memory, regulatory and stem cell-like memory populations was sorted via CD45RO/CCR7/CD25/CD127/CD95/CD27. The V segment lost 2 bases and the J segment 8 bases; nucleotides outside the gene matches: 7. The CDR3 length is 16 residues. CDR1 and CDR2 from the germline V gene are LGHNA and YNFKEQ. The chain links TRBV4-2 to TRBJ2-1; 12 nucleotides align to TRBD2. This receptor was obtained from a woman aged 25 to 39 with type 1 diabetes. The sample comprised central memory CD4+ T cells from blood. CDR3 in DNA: TGTGCCAGCAGCCAACATCTAGCGGGAGGGTCGGATGAGCAGTTCTTC. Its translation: CASSQHLAGGSDEQFF.